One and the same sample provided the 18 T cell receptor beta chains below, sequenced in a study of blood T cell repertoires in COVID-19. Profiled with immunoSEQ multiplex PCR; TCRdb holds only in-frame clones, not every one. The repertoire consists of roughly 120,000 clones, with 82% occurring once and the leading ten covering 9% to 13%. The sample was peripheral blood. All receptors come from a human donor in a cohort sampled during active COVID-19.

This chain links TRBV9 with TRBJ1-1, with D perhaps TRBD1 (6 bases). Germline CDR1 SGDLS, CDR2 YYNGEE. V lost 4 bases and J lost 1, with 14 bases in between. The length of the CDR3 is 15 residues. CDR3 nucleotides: TGTGCCAGCAGCCCCCCACAGGGATCGAACACTGAAGCTTTCTTT. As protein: CASSPPQGSNTEAFF.

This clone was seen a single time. DNA of the CDR3: TGTGCCATCAGCCTGGACAGGGCGAACACCGGGGAGCTGTTTTTT. It specifies CAISLDRANTGELFF. This chain uses TRBV10-3 with TRBJ2-2, with 8 nucleotides matching TRBD1. Germline CDR1 reads ENHRY; CDR2 reads SYGVKD. The trim removed 6 bases at V and 0 bases at J, leaving 3 bases unmatched. CDR3 length: 15 residues.

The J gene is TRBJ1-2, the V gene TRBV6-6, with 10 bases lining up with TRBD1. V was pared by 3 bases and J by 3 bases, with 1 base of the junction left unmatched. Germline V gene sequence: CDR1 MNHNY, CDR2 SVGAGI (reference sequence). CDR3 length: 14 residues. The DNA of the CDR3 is TGTGCCAGCAGTTATGGGACAGGGGACTATGGCTACACCTTC. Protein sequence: CASSYGTGDYGYTF.

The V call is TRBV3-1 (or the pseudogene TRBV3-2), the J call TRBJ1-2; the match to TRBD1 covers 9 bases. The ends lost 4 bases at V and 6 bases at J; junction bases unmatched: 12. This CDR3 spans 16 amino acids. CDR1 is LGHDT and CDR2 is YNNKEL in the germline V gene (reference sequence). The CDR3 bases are TGTGCCAGCAGCCGGAGGGACAGGGTTAGTCGGCATGGCTACACCTTC. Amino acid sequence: CASSRRDRVSRHGYTF.

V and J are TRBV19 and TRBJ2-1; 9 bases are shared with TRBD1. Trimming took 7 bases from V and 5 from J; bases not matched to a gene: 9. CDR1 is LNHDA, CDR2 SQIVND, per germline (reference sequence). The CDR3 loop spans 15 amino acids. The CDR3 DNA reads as TGTGCCAGTACCCTGGGACAGGGTTACGACAATGAGCAGTTCTTC. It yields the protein CASTLGQGYDNEQFF.

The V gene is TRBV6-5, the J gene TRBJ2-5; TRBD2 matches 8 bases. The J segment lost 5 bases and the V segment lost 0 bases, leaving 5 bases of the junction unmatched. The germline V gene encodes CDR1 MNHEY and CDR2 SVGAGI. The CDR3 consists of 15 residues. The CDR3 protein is CASSYSRTSPETQYF. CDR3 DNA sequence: TGTGCCAGCAGTTACTCGAGGACTAGCCCGGAGACCCAGTACTTC.

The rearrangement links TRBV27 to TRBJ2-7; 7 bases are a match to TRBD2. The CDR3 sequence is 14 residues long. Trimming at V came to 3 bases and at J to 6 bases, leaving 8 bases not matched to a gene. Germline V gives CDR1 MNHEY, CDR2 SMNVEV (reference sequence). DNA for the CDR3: TGTGCCAGCAGTTTTCCAGCGGGGACGGGCGAGCAGTACTTC. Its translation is CASSFPAGTGEQYF.

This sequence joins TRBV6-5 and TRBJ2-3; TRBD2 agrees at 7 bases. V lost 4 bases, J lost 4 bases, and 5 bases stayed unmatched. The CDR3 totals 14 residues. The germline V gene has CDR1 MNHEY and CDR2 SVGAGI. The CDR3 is CASSSTSFADTQYF. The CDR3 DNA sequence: TGTGCCAGCAGTTCGACTAGCTTCGCAGATACGCAGTATTTT.

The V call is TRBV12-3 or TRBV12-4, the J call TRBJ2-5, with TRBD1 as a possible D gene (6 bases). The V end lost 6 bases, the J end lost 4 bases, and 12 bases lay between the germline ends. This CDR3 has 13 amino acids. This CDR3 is CASSGTFRETQYF. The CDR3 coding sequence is TGTGCCAGCAGCGGGACATTCCGAGAGACCCAGTACTTC.

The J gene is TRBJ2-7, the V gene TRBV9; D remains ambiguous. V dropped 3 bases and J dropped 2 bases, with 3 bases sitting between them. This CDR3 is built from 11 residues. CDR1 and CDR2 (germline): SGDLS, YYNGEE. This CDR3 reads CASSATYEQYF. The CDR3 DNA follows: TGTGCCAGCAGCGCTACCTACGAGCAGTACTTC.

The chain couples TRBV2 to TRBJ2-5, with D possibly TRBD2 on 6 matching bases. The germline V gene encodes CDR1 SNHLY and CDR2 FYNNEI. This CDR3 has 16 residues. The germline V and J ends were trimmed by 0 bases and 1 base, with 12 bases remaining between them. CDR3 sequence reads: CASSEAPRGPQETQYF. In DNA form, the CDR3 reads TGTGCCAGCAGTGAAGCGCCGCGGGGCCCCCAAGAGACCCAGTACTTC.

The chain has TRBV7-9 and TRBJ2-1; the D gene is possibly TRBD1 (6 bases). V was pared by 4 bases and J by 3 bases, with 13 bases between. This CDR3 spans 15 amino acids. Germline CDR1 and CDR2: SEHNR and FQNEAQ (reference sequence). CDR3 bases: TGTGCCAGCAGCTCGCAGGGGTACGGCTACAATGAGCAGTTCTTC. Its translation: CASSSQGYGYNEQFF.

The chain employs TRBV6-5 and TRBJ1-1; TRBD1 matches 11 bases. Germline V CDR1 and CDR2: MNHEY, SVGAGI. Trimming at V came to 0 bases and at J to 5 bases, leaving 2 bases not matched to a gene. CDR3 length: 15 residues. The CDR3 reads CASSYSGQGGTEAFF. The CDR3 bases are TGTGCCAGCAGTTACTCGGGACAGGGGGGGACTGAAGCTTTCTTT.

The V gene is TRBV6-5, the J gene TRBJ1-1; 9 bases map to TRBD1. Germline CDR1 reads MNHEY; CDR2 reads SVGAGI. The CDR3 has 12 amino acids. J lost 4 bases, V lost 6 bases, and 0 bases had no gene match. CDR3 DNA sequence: TGTGCCAGCAGGACAGGGGGCACTGAAGCTTTCTTT. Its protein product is CASRTGGTEAFF.

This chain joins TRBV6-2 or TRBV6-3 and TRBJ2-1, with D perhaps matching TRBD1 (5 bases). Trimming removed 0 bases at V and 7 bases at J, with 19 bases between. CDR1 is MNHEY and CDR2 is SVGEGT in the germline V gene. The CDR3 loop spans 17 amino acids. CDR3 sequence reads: CASSYSKQGSTLNEQFF. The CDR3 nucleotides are TGTGCCAGCAGTTACTCGAAGCAGGGTAGTACATTGAATGAGCAGTTCTTC.

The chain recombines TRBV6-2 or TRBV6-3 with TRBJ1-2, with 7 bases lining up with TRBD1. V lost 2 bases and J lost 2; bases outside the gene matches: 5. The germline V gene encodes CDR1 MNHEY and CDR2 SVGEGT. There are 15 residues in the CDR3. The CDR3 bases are TGTGCCAGCAGTTACCATACAGGGGCCAACTATGGCTACACCTTC. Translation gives CASSYHTGANYGYTF.

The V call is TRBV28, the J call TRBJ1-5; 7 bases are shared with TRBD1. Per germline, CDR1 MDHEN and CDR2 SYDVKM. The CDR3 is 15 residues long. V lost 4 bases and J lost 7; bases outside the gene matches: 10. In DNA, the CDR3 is TGTGCCAGCAGTTCTGAGGGCAGGGGGGTCCAGCCCCAGCATTTT. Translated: CASSSEGRGVQPQHF.

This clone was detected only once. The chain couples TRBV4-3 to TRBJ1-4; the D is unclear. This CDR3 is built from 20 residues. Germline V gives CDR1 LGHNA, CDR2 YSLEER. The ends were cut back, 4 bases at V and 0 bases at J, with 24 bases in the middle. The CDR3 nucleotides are TGCGCCAGCAGCCCCTTGTGGTCGACTCGCGCCCTGTCAACTAATGAAAAACTGTTTTTT. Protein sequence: CASSPLWSTRALSTNEKLFF.